This TCR beta chain was obtained from a study of T cells in Graves' hyperthyroidism and ophthalmopathy. RNA transcripts served as the template for amplifying TCR beta CDR3 regions. The HTBI set primed first-round TCR CDR3 RT-PCR. TCRdb independently ran MiXCR on the multiplex PCR reads; one entry per CDR3 protein. This table holds approximately 690,000 distinct CDR3 sequences, roughly 14% found once. This sequence originates from a woman aged 50 to 60 with Graves' ophthalmopathy. Sequenced input: blood.

CDR3 in DNA: TGCAGTGCTAAAACAGGCGCTGGAAACACCATATATTTT. This codes for CSAKTGAGNTIYF. This chain joins TRBV20-1 and TRBJ1-3, with D possibly matching TRBD1 (5 bases). Germline CDR1 and CDR2: DFQATT and SNEGSKA (reference sequence). There are 13 residues in the CDR3. The V end was cut by 4 bases, the J end by 2 bases, with 9 bases between.